A single sample gave rise to the 32 T cell receptor beta chains below, sequenced in a study of cytomegalovirus exposure and HLA in healthy donors. The PCR used 60 Vbeta and 13 Jbeta primers. Sequencing used immunoSEQ multiplex PCR; TCRdb keeps in-frame clones, though not all of them. This table has roughly 240,000 clones, around 78% appearing once. The sample comprised PBMCs. The source is a boy between 10 and 17 years old in good health and CMV-seronegative.

The V gene is TRBV5-1, the J gene TRBJ2-3; D is unclear. Germline V gene lookup returns CDR1 SGHRS and CDR2 YFSETQ. The length of the CDR3 is 13 residues. V was clipped by 4 bases and J by 4 bases, with 10 bases between them. The CDR3 sequence: CASSLKAPDTQYF. The CDR3 bases are TGCGCCAGCAGCCTAAAAGCCCCAGATACGCAGTATTTT.

The gene calls are TRBV11-3 and TRBJ1-1, with 7 bases identical to TRBD1. Germline V lookup: CDR1 SGHNT, CDR2 YENEEA. V gave up 3 bases and J gave up 8 bases; unmatched junction bases: 0. The CDR3 contains 11 residues. CDR3: CASSLTGEAFF. In DNA, the CDR3 is TGTGCCAGCAGCTTGACAGGGGAAGCTTTCTTT.

This chain joins TRBV13 and TRBJ1-3; TRBD1 might be the D (5 bases). Germline loops: CDR1 PRHDT, CDR2 FYEKMQ (reference sequence). The CDR3 spans 17 residues. The V end lost 3 bases, the J end lost 0 bases, and 15 bases lay between the germline ends. DNA of the CDR3: TGTGCCAGCAGCTTCATCCCCAGGGATAGCTCTGGAAACACCATATATTTT. This encodes CASSFIPRDSSGNTIYF.

The chain combines TRBV7-2 with TRBJ1-1, with 10 bases identical to TRBD1. Germline V CDR1 and CDR2: SGHTA, FQGNSA. This CDR3 has 16 amino acids. Unmatched junction bases numbered 6, after V lost 1 base and J lost 4 bases. The CDR3 bases are TGTGCCAGCAGCTTAGGAGACAGGGGGCGAGGCACTGAAGCTTTCTTT. Translating gives CASSLGDRGRGTEAFF.

This chain links TRBV27 with TRBJ2-3; 12 nucleotides match TRBD2. This CDR3 has 17 amino acids. Germline CDR1 and CDR2: MNHEY and SMNVEV (reference sequence). With V trimmed by 0 bases and J by 5 bases, 6 bases remained unmatched. CDR3 amino acids: CASSLSPSGGAGDTQYF. The CDR3 DNA is TGTGCCAGCAGTTTATCGCCTAGCGGGGGGGCCGGAGATACGCAGTATTTT.

Concerning this clone itself: Germline and junction disagree at one end, which may indicate a read error. This chain links TRBV7-9 with TRBJ2-7; 12 bases fit TRBD2. CDR1 and CDR2 (germline): SEHNR, FQNEAQ (reference sequence). CDR3 length equals 16 residues. CDR3 region: CSSSRGTSGRSNEQYF. The CDR3 nucleotides are TGTTCCAGCAGCCGAGGAACTAGCGGGAGGTCTAACGAGCAGTACTTC.

Concerning this clone itself: Other nucleotide sequences from this sample produce the same CDR3. The genes are TRBV5-1 and TRBJ1-1, with a weak D call TRBD1 (5 bases). CDR1 is SGHRS, CDR2 YFSETQ, per germline. This CDR3 has 14 amino acids. Deletions cut 0 bases from V and 2 bases from J, with 8 bases between. The CDR3 is CASSLDGGNTEAFF. The CDR3 bases are TGCGCCAGCAGCTTGGACGGGGGTAACACTGAAGCTTTCTTT. Based on the CDR3 plus reference TRBV5-1 and TRBJ1-1, the full variable domain is KAGVTQTPRYLIKTRGQQVTLSCSPISGHRSVSWYQQTPGQGLQFLFEYFSETQRNKGNFPGRFSGRQFSNSRSEMNVSTLELGDSALYLCASSLDGGNTEAFFGQGTRLTVV.

The chain has TRBV5-1 and TRBJ2-3, with 10 bases that match TRBD2. The junction had 10 bases not matched to a gene; V was cut back by 4 bases and J by 5 bases. The CDR3 length is 16 residues. Germline V gene data show CDR1 as SGHRS and CDR2 as YFSETQ. In DNA, the CDR3 is TGCGCCAGCAGCGTAGGACTAGCGGTACGGGGAGATACGCAGTATTTT. Amino acids: CASSVGLAVRGDTQYF.

The chain joins TRBV4-2 to TRBJ1-2, with D perhaps matching TRBD1 (6 bases). The germline CDR1 and CDR2 sequences are LGHNA and YNFKEQ. This CDR3 is 16 amino acids long. With 0 bases removed from V and 3 bases from J, the gap between germline ends came to 14 bases. CDR3 nucleotide sequence: TGTGCCAGCAGCCAAGAAGTGCAGGGGACACACTATGGCTACACCTTC. Translation: CASSQEVQGTHYGYTF.

The chain combines TRBV6-5 with TRBJ2-1; 10 bases line up with TRBD1. V was clipped by 6 bases and J by 8 bases; unmatched bases: 10. The CDR3 has 15 residues. Germline loops: CDR1 MNHEY, CDR2 SVGAGI. The CDR3 protein is CASRSGTGEADEQFF. The CDR3 DNA follows: TGTGCCAGCAGGTCCGGGACAGGGGAAGCTGATGAGCAGTTCTTC.

This clone was seen only once. The CDR3: CAASWGGEGYEQYF. In DNA, the CDR3 is TGTGCCGCCTCGTGGGGCGGGGAAGGGTACGAGCAGTACTTC. V usage is TRBV10-3 and J usage is TRBJ2-7, with D maybe TRBD2 (6 bases). The germline V gene encodes CDR1 ENHRY and CDR2 SYGVKD. Trimming took off 11 bases at V and 4 bases at J, with 21 bases between the two ends. CDR3 length equals 14 residues.

The genes are TRBV7-9 and TRBJ1-2; D gene unclear. In germline, CDR1 is SEHNR, CDR2 FQNEAQ (reference sequence). The CDR3 spans 15 residues. V was pared by 4 bases and J by 4 bases, with 16 bases between. CDR3 amino acids: CASSSSGRSLYGYTF. In nucleotides, the CDR3 is TGTGCCAGCAGCTCAAGCGGTAGGTCCCTCTATGGCTACACCTTC.

DNA for the CDR3: TGTGCCAGCATCGGGGTATTACAGGGTATTTCACCCCTCCACTTT. This codes for CASIGVLQGISPLHF. V usage is TRBV11-2 and J usage is TRBJ1-6; D possibly corresponds to TRBD1 (6 bases). The germline V and J ends were trimmed by 7 bases and 9 bases, with 19 bases remaining between them. Germline V gene sequence: CDR1 SGHAT, CDR2 FQNNGV. This CDR3 has 15 residues.

The rearrangement uses TRBV7-3 and TRBJ2-2; D is uncertain. V lost 5 bases, J lost 6 bases, and 10 bases lay in between. Germline assignment: CDR1 SGHTA and CDR2 FQGTGA. The CDR3 consists of 13 residues. The CDR3 loop is CASSPTKAGELFF. The CDR3 DNA follows: TGTGCCAGCAGCCCAACTAAGGCCGGGGAGCTGTTTTTT.

This clone was recorded only once. V is TRBV2 and J is TRBJ2-1, with 7 bases that match TRBD2. This CDR3 region has 15 residues. Germline lookup yields CDR1 SNHLY and CDR2 FYNNEI. The V and J ends lost 8 bases and 2 bases, in that order; junction bases with no gene match: 9. The CDR3 DNA reads TGTGCCAGCGCTAGGGGAGGGGACCCCTACAATGAGCAGTTCTTC. This codes for CASARGGDPYNEQFF.

This clone was observed a handful of times. The rearrangement uses TRBV7-2 and TRBJ2-7; 7 nucleotides match TRBD1. The CDR3 is 16 residues long. Germline CDR1 and CDR2: SGHTA and FQGNSA. J was trimmed by 0 bases and V by 4 bases; bases with no gene match: 9. CDR3 residues: CASSSYPGQSSYEQYF. The CDR3 bases are TGTGCCAGCAGCTCCTATCCGGGACAGAGCTCCTACGAGCAGTACTTC.

The CDR3 DNA reads TGCAGCGGAGGGTTAGTGAGCTATGGCTACACCTTC. This translates into CSGGLVSYGYTF. V gene TRBV29-1 combines with J gene TRBJ1-2; D unclear. V dropped 7 bases and J dropped 4 bases, with 13 bases sitting between them. Looked up from germline, CDR1 is SQVTM and CDR2 is ANQGSEA. The CDR3 totals 12 residues.

This clone is classed as medium-sized. The chain uses TRBV7-3 and TRBJ1-2, with D unresolved. The CDR3 extends over 14 amino acids. CDR1 and CDR2 from the germline V gene are SGHTA and FQGTGA. Trimming left V 1 base short and J 4 bases short, with 10 bases between. CDR3 amino acids: CASSLNAVFYGYTF. The CDR3 DNA follows: TGTGCCAGCAGCTTAAACGCGGTATTCTATGGCTACACCTTC.

The V and J genes are TRBV19 and TRBJ2-5; 10 positions match TRBD2. In germline, CDR1 is LNHDA, CDR2 SQIVND (reference sequence). The ends lost 7 bases at V and 0 bases at J; junction bases unmatched: 5. The CDR3 totals 15 residues. This CDR3 is CASTRTSGNQETQYF. DNA for the CDR3: TGTGCCAGTACCCGGACTAGCGGAAACCAAGAGACCCAGTACTTC.

The chain uses TRBV27 and TRBJ2-3; 9 nucleotides align to TRBD2. The J segment lost 3 bases and the V segment lost 6 bases, leaving 16 bases of the junction unmatched. The germline V gene has CDR1 MNHEY and CDR2 SMNVEV (reference sequence). The CDR3 has 18 residues. The CDR3 loop reads CASSSWASGILGTDTQYF. As DNA, the CDR3 is TGTGCCAGCAGCTCGTGGGCTAGCGGGATTTTGGGGACAGATACGCAGTATTTT.

On this clone: Other DNA sequences in this sample translate to the same CDR3. The genes are TRBV5-1 and TRBJ1-1; 10 bases are a match to TRBD1. This CDR3 region has 14 residues. V trimming: 4 bases; J trimming: 5 bases; junction bases outside the gene matches: 5. Germline V gene lookup returns CDR1 SGHRS and CDR2 YFSETQ. The CDR3 protein is CASSLGQGGTEAFF. The CDR3, as DNA: TGCGCCAGCAGCCTAGGACAGGGGGGGACTGAAGCTTTCTTT. Looking up the rest from reference TRBV5-1 and TRBJ1-1 gives the full variable domain: KAGVTQTPRYLIKTRGQQVTLSCSPISGHRSVSWYQQTPGQGLQFLFEYFSETQRNKGNFPGRFSGRQFSNSRSEMNVSTLELGDSALYLCASSLGQGGTEAFFGQGTRLTVV.

The V gene is TRBV10-3, the J gene TRBJ1-1; 7 bases are a match to TRBD1. The CDR3 is made up of 15 amino acids. Trimming at V came to 6 bases and at J to 0 bases, leaving 7 bases not matched to a gene. The germline V gene encodes CDR1 ENHRY and CDR2 SYGVKD. CDR3: CAIRPGQILNTEAFF. The CDR3 DNA reads as TGTGCCATCAGGCCGGGACAGATTCTGAACACTGAAGCTTTCTTT.

A few counts support this clone. The J gene is TRBJ1-1, the V gene TRBV6-4; D uncertain. This CDR3 is built from 12 residues. Germline CDR1 and CDR2: MRHNA and SNTAGT. Trimming removed 2 bases from V and 6 bases from J, with 7 bases in between. The CDR3 nucleotides read TGTGCCAGCAGTGACGGAGGGTCTGAAGCTTTCTTT. Residues: CASSDGGSEAFF.

The rearrangement joins TRBV6-5 to TRBJ2-6; no reliable D call. CDR1 and CDR2 (germline): MNHEY, SVGAGI. The CDR3 runs 15 residues. The V and J ends lost 4 bases and 1 base respectively, with 8 bases between them. The CDR3 bases are TGTGCCAGCAGTTGGCGGCGTTCTGGGGCCAACGTCCTGACTTTC. Residues: CASSWRRSGANVLTF.

The chain joins TRBV7-9 to TRBJ2-3; 7 nucleotides agree with TRBD2. V gave up 6 bases and J gave up 4 bases; unmatched junction bases: 7. The CDR3 totals 14 residues. Germline V gene data show CDR1 as SEHNR and CDR2 as FQNEAQ (reference sequence). CDR3 nucleotides: TGTGCCAGCAGTCTGACGGGGGGAGCAGATACGCAGTATTTT. Protein product: CASSLTGGADTQYF.

Worth noting for this clone: At one boundary the junction diverges from the germline segment, which might be a read error. The J gene is TRBJ2-3, the V gene TRBV7-7; no clear D. CDR1 is SSHAT, CDR2 FNYEAQ, per germline (reference sequence). There are 13 residues in the CDR3. The CDR3, as DNA: TGTGCTAGCAGCTTAGGGCTGACAGATACGCAGTATTTT. Translated, it gives CASSLGLTDTQYF.

The CDR3 loop is CASSIFRDRDFEAFF. CDR3 DNA: TGTGCCAGCAGCATATTCCGGGACAGGGACTTTGAAGCTTTCTTT. The chain links TRBV7-8 to TRBJ1-1; 9 bases agree with TRBD1. The germline gives CDR1 SGHVS, CDR2 FQNEAQ. V gave up 5 bases and J gave up 7 bases; unmatched junction bases: 11. CDR3 length equals 15 residues.

The chain has TRBV27 and TRBJ2-1; D remains unclear. V was cut by 0 bases and J by 4 bases, with 10 bases left in between. This CDR3 region has 15 residues. CDR1 and CDR2 from the germline V gene are MNHEY and SMNVEV (reference sequence). The CDR3 spells CASSLSQSSYNEQFF. Written as DNA, the CDR3 is TGTGCCAGCAGTTTATCGCAGTCTTCGTACAATGAGCAGTTCTTC.

The rearrangement links TRBV7-8 to TRBJ1-2; 9 bases align to TRBD1. Germline V gene lookup returns CDR1 SGHVS and CDR2 FQNEAQ. The V segment lost 5 bases and the J segment 10 bases; nucleotides outside the gene matches: 14. The CDR3 totals 15 residues. In nucleotides, the CDR3 is TGTGCCAGCAGCCCCAACAGGGGGCTAAAATACAACTACACCTTC. Its translation: CASSPNRGLKYNYTF.

The rearrangement links TRBV19 to TRBJ2-1; TRBD2 is a possible D gene (6 bases). Trimming left V 6 bases short and J 0 bases short, with 12 bases between. Germline assignment: CDR1 LNHDA and CDR2 SQIVND (reference sequence). The CDR3 covers 15 residues. CDR3 DNA: TGTGCCAGTAGACCGGGGGTGAGCTCCTACAATGAGCAGTTCTTC. It codes for CASRPGVSSYNEQFF. Using reference TRBV19 and TRBJ2-1 for the parts outside the CDR3, the full variable domain is DGGITQSPKYLFRKEGQNVTLSCEQNLNHDAMYWYRQDPGQGLRLIYYSQIVNDFQKGDIAEGYSVSREKKESFPLTVTSAQKNPTAFYLCASRPGVSSYNEQFFGPGTRLTVL.

CDR3 region: CASSLWREVVGNEQFF. DNA for the CDR3: TGTGCCAGCAGTTTATGGCGGGAGGTCGTCGGTAATGAGCAGTTCTTC. The gene calls are TRBV27 and TRBJ2-1; 8 bases are a match to TRBD2. Germline values: CDR1 MNHEY, CDR2 SMNVEV (reference sequence). There are 16 residues in the CDR3. V lost 1 base and J lost 7; bases outside the gene matches: 9.

The chain is built from TRBV4-1 and TRBJ1-2; perhaps TRBD1 as D (5 bases). Germline V gene data show CDR1 as MGHRA and CDR2 as YSYEKL. The CDR3 runs 13 residues. Trimming removed 4 bases from V and 2 bases from J, with 8 bases in between. This CDR3 is CASSLTENYGYTF. DNA of the CDR3: TGCGCCAGCAGCCTGACAGAAAACTATGGCTACACCTTC.